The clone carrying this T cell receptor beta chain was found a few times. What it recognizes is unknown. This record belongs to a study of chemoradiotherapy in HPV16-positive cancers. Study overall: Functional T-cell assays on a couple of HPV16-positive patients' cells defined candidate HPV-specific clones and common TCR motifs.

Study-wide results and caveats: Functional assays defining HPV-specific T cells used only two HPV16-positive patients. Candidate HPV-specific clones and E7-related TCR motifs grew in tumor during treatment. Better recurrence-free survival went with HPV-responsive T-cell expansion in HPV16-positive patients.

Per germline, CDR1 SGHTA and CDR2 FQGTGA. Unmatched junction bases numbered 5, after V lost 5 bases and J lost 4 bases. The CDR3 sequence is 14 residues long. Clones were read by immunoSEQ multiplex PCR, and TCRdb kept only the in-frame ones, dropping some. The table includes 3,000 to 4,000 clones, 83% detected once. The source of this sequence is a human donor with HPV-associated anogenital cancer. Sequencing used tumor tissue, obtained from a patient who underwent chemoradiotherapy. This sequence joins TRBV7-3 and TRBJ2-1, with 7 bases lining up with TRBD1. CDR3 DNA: TGTGCCAGCAGCCCTCGGACAGGATACAATGAGCAGTTCTTC. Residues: CASSPRTGYNEQFF.